These 11 T cell receptor beta chains share one sample of origin, sequenced in a study of Ad26.COV2.S vaccination and SARS-CoV-2 variants. As to treatment: some 19 received Ad26.COV2.S at low or high dose, single or two shots; about 5 received placebo; per-sample allocation not given. The investigators took samples on day 63 after the first vaccine or placebo injection. Here immunoSEQ multiplex PCR was the method, and the copy in TCRdb shows in-frame clones only, minus some. The table has some 390,000 clones, more than 85% seen once. This sample comprised peripheral blood, obtained in a trial of Ad26.COV2.S vaccine versus placebo. Receptor source: a person aged 18-65 years who received the Ad26.COV2.S COVID-19 vaccine or a placebo.

V is TRBV7-8 and J is TRBJ2-1, with TRBD1 identical over 7 bases. This CDR3 is built from 15 residues. Germline V CDR1 and CDR2: SGHVS, FQNEAQ. The V and J ends lost 8 bases and 7 bases, in that order; junction bases with no gene match: 14. CDR3 nucleotide sequence: TGTGCCAGCCGGACACTACGGGACAGAACTAATGAGCAGTTCTTC. Translated: CASRTLRDRTNEQFF. Based on the CDR3 plus reference TRBV7-8 and TRBJ2-1, the full variable domain is GAGVSQSPRYKVAKRGQDVALRCDPISGHVSLFWYQQALGQGPEFLTYFQNEAQLDKSGLPSDRFFAERPEGSVSTLKIQRTQQEDSAVYLCASRTLRDRTNEQFFGPGTRLTVL.

This chain joins TRBV4-2 and TRBJ1-2; a possible D gene is TRBD1 (6 bases). Between the trimmed V and J ends, which lost 0 bases and 8 bases, there was a span of 16 bases. In germline, CDR1 is LGHNA, CDR2 YNFKEQ. CDR3 length equals 15 residues. The chain's CDR3 is CASSQDTGGATGYTF. In DNA form, the CDR3 reads TGTGCCAGCAGCCAAGATACTGGGGGCGCAACCGGCTACACCTTC.

The rearrangement links TRBV3-1 (or the pseudogene TRBV3-2) to TRBJ2-7; D is unresolved. In germline, CDR1 is LGHDT, CDR2 YNNKEL (reference sequence). V gave up 0 bases and J gave up 2 bases, with 14 bases separating them. The CDR3 runs to 16 residues. The CDR3 loop is CASSQDRPGWAYEQYF. CDR3 nucleotides: TGTGCCAGCAGCCAAGATCGTCCAGGTTGGGCCTACGAGCAGTACTTC.

The chain links TRBV12-5 to TRBJ2-3; D remains unclear. The CDR3 sequence is 15 residues long. Trimming pared 5 bases from V and 3 bases from J, leaving 15 bases between. Germline CDR1 reads LGHNT; CDR2 reads FRNRAP. CDR3 region: CASGPLAVGTDTQYF. Here the CDR3 DNA reads TGTGCTAGTGGTCCCCTCGCCGTTGGGACAGATACGCAGTATTTT.

The chain couples TRBV28 to TRBJ1-2, with D possibly TRBD1 on 5 matching bases. Trimming shortened V by 1 base and J by 6 bases, and 9 bases separated the two germline ends. The CDR3 length is 13 residues. Germline-derived CDR1 and CDR2 are MDHEN and SYDVKM. CDR3 DNA: TGTGCCAGCAGTTTATTGGGGGGGAATGGCTACACCTTC. It encodes CASSLLGGNGYTF.

This sequence joins TRBV6-6 and TRBJ2-5; D possibly matches TRBD1 or TRBD2 (6 bases each). There are 13 residues in the CDR3. The ends were cut back, 4 bases at V and 5 bases at J, with 11 bases in the middle. Germline loops: CDR1 MNHNY, CDR2 SVGAGI (reference sequence). CDR3 bases: TGTGCCAGCAGTTTGGGGGGCCGGGAGACCCAGTACTTC. Amino acids: CASSLGGRETQYF.

This chain joins TRBV5-6 and TRBJ1-1; 8 bases agree with TRBD1. Germline V lookup: CDR1 SGHDT, CDR2 YYEEEE. The CDR3 sequence is 13 residues long. The V segment lost 5 bases and the J segment 7 bases; nucleotides outside the gene matches: 7. CDR3 DNA: TGTGCCAGCAGATACTGGACAGGGAATGAAGCTTTCTTT. Translating gives CASRYWTGNEAFF.

About this clone itself: One junction end disagrees with the germline gene, perhaps due to a read error. The chain joins TRBV5-1 to TRBJ2-2; D gene ambiguous. CDR1 and CDR2 from the germline V gene are SGHRS and YFSETQ. The CDR3 runs 12 residues. CDR3 loop: CASNRNPGELFF. The CDR3 nucleotides are TGCGCCAGCAATAGGAACCCCGGGGAGCTGTTTTTT. Full variable domain (outside the CDR3, taken from reference TRBV5-1 and TRBJ2-2): KAGVTQTPRYLIKTRGQQVTLSCSPISGHRSVSWYQQTPGQGLQFLFEYFSETQRNKGNFPGRFSGRQFSNSRSEMNVSTLELGDSALYLCASNRNPGELFFGEGSRLTVL.

This clone has only one observation. The chain is built from TRBV6-1 and TRBJ2-5; 9 nucleotides match TRBD2. Germline CDR1 reads MNHNS; CDR2 reads SASEGT. The V gene end was trimmed by 1 base and the J gene end by 9 bases; junction bases not matched to a gene: 9. The CDR3 is 15 residues long. CDR3 coding DNA: TGTGCCAGCAGTGAAGATCCTAGCGGGGTACGGGCCCAGTACTTC. It is translated as CASSEDPSGVRAQYF.

The sample holds one count of this clone. The chain uses TRBV6-5 and TRBJ2-3, with 7 bases lining up with TRBD1. Losses at the gene ends were 6 bases for V and 4 bases for J; bases not matched to a gene: 7. Germline values: CDR1 MNHEY, CDR2 SVGAGI. CDR3 length: 14 amino acids. The CDR3 coding sequence is TGTGCCAGCAGGATGGGACAGCGAGCAGATACGCAGTATTTT. This codes for CASRMGQRADTQYF.

This clone was found a few times. The chain carries TRBV7-2 and TRBJ1-5; perhaps TRBD1 as D (6 bases). V lost 5 bases and J 3 bases, leaving 11 bases between the germline ends. Germline loops: CDR1 SGHTA, CDR2 FQGNSA. The CDR3 loop spans 14 amino acids. In DNA form, the CDR3 reads TGTGCCAGCAGCGTAGGGGGTTTCAATCAGCCCCAGCATTTT. It specifies CASSVGGFNQPQHF.